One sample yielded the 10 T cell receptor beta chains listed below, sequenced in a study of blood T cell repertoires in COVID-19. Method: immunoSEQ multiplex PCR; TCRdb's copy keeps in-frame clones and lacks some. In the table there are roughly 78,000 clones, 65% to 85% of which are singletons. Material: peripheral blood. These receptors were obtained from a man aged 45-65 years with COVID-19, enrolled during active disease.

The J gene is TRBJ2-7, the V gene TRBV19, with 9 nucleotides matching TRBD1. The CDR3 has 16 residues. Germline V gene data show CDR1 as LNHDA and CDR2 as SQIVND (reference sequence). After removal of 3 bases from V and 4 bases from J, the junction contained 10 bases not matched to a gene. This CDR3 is CASSIMLGQGQYEQYF. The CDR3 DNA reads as TGTGCCAGTAGTATTATGCTGGGACAGGGACAGTACGAGCAGTACTTC.

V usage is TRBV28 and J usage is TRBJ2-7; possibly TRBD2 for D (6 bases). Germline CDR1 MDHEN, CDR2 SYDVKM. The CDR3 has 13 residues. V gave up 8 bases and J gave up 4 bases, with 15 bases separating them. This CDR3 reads CASGESGRYEQYF. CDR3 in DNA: TGTGCCAGCGGGGAGTCTGGGAGGTACGAGCAGTACTTC.

CDR3 DNA sequence: TGTGCCTGGCGCCGGGACAGTCCCCAAGAGACCCAGTACTTC. It codes for CAWRRDSPQETQYF. The rearrangement joins TRBV30 to TRBJ2-5; 7 nucleotides line up with TRBD1. Looked up from germline, CDR1 is GTSNPN and CDR2 is SVGIG (reference sequence). Unmatched junction bases numbered 7, after V lost 5 bases and J lost 1 base. The length of the CDR3 is 14 residues.

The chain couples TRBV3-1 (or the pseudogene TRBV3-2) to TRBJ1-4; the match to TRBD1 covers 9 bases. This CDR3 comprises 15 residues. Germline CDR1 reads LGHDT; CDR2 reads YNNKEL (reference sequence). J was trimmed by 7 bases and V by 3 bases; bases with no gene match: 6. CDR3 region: CASSQPTGGSEKLFF. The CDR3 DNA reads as TGTGCCAGCAGCCAGCCAACAGGGGGCAGTGAAAAACTGTTTTTT.

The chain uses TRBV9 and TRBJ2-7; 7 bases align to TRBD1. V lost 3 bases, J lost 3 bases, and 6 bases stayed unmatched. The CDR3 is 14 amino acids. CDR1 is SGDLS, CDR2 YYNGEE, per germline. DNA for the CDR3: TGTGCCAGCAGCGAAAGACAGGGTGGCTACGAGCAGTACTTC. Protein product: CASSERQGGYEQYF. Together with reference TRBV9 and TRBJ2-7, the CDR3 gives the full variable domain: DSGVTQTPKHLITATGQRVTLRCSPRSGDLSVYWYQQSLDQGLQFLIQYYNGEERAKGNILERFSAQQFPDLHSELNLSSLELGDSALYFCASSERQGGYEQYFGPGTRLTVT.

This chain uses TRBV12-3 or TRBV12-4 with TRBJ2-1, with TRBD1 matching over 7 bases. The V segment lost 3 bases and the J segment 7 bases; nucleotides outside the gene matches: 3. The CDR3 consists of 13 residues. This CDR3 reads CASSLGTANEQFF. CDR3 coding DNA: TGTGCCAGCAGTTTGGGGACAGCAAATGAGCAGTTCTTC.

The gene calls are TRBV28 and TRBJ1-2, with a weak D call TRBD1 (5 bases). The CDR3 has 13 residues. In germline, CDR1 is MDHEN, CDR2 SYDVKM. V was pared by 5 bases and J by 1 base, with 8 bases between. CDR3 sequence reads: CASSIQDNYGYTF. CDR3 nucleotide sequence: TGTGCCAGCAGTATACAGGATAACTATGGCTACACCTTC.

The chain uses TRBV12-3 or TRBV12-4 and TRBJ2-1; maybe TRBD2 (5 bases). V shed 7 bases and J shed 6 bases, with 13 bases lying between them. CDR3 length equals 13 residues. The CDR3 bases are TGTGCCAGCATCAAACTAGGAAGCAATGAGCAGTTCTTC. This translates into CASIKLGSNEQFF.

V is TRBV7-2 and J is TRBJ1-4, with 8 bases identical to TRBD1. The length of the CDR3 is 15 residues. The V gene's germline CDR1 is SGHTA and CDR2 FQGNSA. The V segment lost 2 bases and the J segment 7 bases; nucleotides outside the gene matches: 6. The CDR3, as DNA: TGTGCCAGCAGCTTAATGGGGACAGGAGGTGAAAAACTGTTTTTT. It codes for CASSLMGTGGEKLFF.

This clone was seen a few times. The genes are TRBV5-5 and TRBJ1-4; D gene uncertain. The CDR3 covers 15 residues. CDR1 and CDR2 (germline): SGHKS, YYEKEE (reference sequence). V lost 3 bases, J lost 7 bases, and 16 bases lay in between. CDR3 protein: CASSSQGFEGEKLFF. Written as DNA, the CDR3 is TGTGCCAGCAGCTCGCAAGGGTTCGAGGGTGAAAAACTGTTTTTT.